One and the same sample provided the 13 T cell receptor beta chains below, sequenced in a study of OX40 agonist ivuxolimab in advanced cancers. Sequencing was performed with immunoSEQ multiplex PCR; in TCRdb, only in-frame clones are kept and a portion is missing. Of roughly 53,000 clones detected, 75% to 90% appear once; the ten largest clones hold under 15%. The sequenced sample was CD4+ or CD8+ T cells sorted from blood, obtained in a trial of the OX40 agonist ivuxolimab. The origin of the receptors is an adult with an advanced solid tumor such as melanoma, head and neck, liver or kidney cancer.

The chain recombines TRBV9 with TRBJ1-2; 9 bases are a match to TRBD1. After removal of 2 bases from V and 0 bases from J, the junction contained 5 bases not matched to a gene. CDR3 length: 16 residues. The germline CDR1 and CDR2 sequences are SGDLS and YYNGEE. The CDR3 here is CASSVSTGGTNYGYTF. The DNA for the CDR3 is TGTGCCAGCAGCGTGTCGACAGGGGGGACTAACTATGGCTACACCTTC.

The rearrangement uses TRBV11-2 and TRBJ2-2; D gene ambiguous. Germline values: CDR1 SGHAT, CDR2 FQNNGV. Between the trimmed V and J ends, which lost 3 bases and 5 bases, there was a span of 7 bases. This CDR3 is built from 13 residues. The CDR3 here is CASSFGGTGELFF. The CDR3 coding sequence is TGTGCCAGCAGCTTTGGTGGGACCGGGGAGCTGTTTTTT. The full variable domain, completed using reference TRBV11-2 and TRBJ2-2, is EAGVAQSPRYKIIEKRQSVAFWCNPISGHATLYWYQQILGQGPKLLIQFQNNGVVDDSQLPKDRFSAERLKGVDSTLKIQPAKLEDSAVYLCASSFGGTGELFFGEGSRLTVL.

The rearrangement uses TRBV7-3 and TRBJ2-5; D gene uncertain. Germline assignment: CDR1 SGHTA and CDR2 FQGTGA. Trimming took 3 bases from V and 9 from J, leaving 14 bases between them. The CDR3 is 13 amino acids. The CDR3 DNA follows: TGTGCCAGCAGCTTGACGTTATCGGCGGCCCAGTACTTC. Protein sequence: CASSLTLSAAQYF.

Turning to this clone: The junction departs from the called germline gene at one end, perhaps through a read error. J is TRBJ2-1 and V is TRBV7-3; maybe TRBD2 (6 bases). The CDR3 is made up of 15 amino acids. Germline V gives CDR1 SGHTA, CDR2 FQGTGA. Here the CDR3 reads CASSLTASAGNGQFF. DNA for the CDR3: TGTGCCAGCAGCTTAACGGCTAGCGCGGGCAATGGGCAGTTCTTC.

This rearrangement joins TRBV10-3 to TRBJ2-3; no definite D call. The germline V gene has CDR1 ENHRY and CDR2 SYGVKD. The CDR3 length is 15 residues. V lost 6 bases to trimming and J lost 6 bases, with 19 bases between them. DNA for the CDR3: TGTGCCATCAGCCCTTTAGGCAGTTACGGGGATACGCAGTATTTT. Translation gives CAISPLGSYGDTQYF.

This clone showed up just once. V gene TRBV2 combines with J gene TRBJ2-1; 10 bases fit TRBD2. The germline gives CDR1 SNHLY, CDR2 FYNNEI. The CDR3 length is 15 residues. Trimming took 6 bases from V and 8 from J; bases not matched to a gene: 10. The CDR3 sequence is CASSASGGAVDEQFF. The CDR3 DNA reads as TGTGCCAGCAGCGCGAGCGGGGGGGCCGTCGATGAGCAGTTCTTC.

The chain combines TRBV5-1 with TRBJ2-1; the match to TRBD2 covers 7 bases. V gave up 3 bases and J gave up 3 bases; unmatched junction bases: 0. Germline V gene lookup returns CDR1 SGHRS and CDR2 YFSETQ. This CDR3 comprises 13 residues. CDR3 protein: CASSWDYYNEQFF. The DNA of the CDR3 is TGCGCCAGCAGCTGGGACTACTACAATGAGCAGTTCTTC. Full variable domain (remainder filled in from reference TRBV5-1 and TRBJ2-1): KAGVTQTPRYLIKTRGQQVTLSCSPISGHRSVSWYQQTPGQGLQFLFEYFSETQRNKGNFPGRFSGRQFSNSRSEMNVSTLELGDSALYLCASSWDYYNEQFFGPGTRLTVL.

The sample holds a few counts of this clone. This chain links TRBV6-6 with TRBJ1-6; D remains ambiguous. Trimming cost V 5 bases and J 15 bases, with 14 bases left between them. Germline V lookup: CDR1 MNHNY, CDR2 SVGAGI (reference sequence). This CDR3 contains 12 residues. In DNA form, the CDR3 reads TGTGCCAGCAGTCCGACCGATCACCGCCTCCACTTT. Its translation: CASSPTDHRLHF.

The chain couples TRBV7-2 to TRBJ1-1, with D perhaps matching TRBD1 (5 bases). Germline-derived CDR1 and CDR2 are SGHTA and FQGNSA. CDR3 length: 13 amino acids. V lost 2 bases and J 12 bases, leaving 16 bases between the germline ends. The CDR3 DNA is TGTGCCAGCAGCTTAAATATCGCAGGGAATACTTTCTTT. Protein sequence: CASSLNIAGNTFF.

This clone was seen only once. The CDR3 reads CASSQYSGGLTDTQYF. The CDR3 bases are TGCGCCAGCAGCCAGTATAGCGGGGGGCTCACAGATACGCAGTATTTT. V is TRBV4-1 and J is TRBJ2-3; 10 bases agree with TRBD2. Trimming removed 3 bases from V and 2 bases from J; junction bases left unmatched: 5. Germline assignment: CDR1 MGHRA and CDR2 YSYEKL. The CDR3 totals 16 residues.

The V gene is TRBV4-1, the J gene TRBJ2-3; D not certain. The CDR3 is made up of 15 amino acids. The ends were cut back, 1 base at V and 2 bases at J, with 10 bases in the middle. Germline V gene data show CDR1 as MGHRA and CDR2 as YSYEKL. The CDR3 loop reads CASSQVSADTDTQYF. As DNA, the CDR3 is TGCGCCAGCAGCCAAGTATCGGCGGACACAGATACGCAGTATTTT.

The chain carries TRBV19 and TRBJ2-3; D gene unclear. Trimming stripped 5 bases from V and 6 bases from J, with 12 bases between. From germline, CDR1 is LNHDA and CDR2 SQIVND (reference sequence). The CDR3 totals 13 residues. Here the CDR3 DNA reads TGTGCCAGTAGTGGGTCTACTCTGGATACGCAGTATTTT. Translation gives CASSGSTLDTQYF.

This sequence joins TRBV19 and TRBJ1-5; 10 bases are a match to TRBD1. The CDR3 runs to 16 residues. Germline values: CDR1 LNHDA, CDR2 SQIVND (reference sequence). V lost 6 bases to trimming and J lost 3 bases; unmatched junction nucleotides: 8. DNA of the CDR3: TGTGCCAGTAGCATGGGACAGGGGTACCCCAATCAGCCCCAGCATTTT. It yields the protein CASSMGQGYPNQPQHF.